This record covers a single T cell receptor (beta chain). Its matching antigen is unknown. The germline gives CDR1 GTSNPN, CDR2 SVGIG (reference sequence). The CDR3 extends over 14 amino acids. J gave up 5 bases and V 4 bases, and 4 bases lay outside the gene matches. The assay covered approximately 10^5 TCR templates per sample. The table came from immunoSEQ multiplex PCR; TCRdb's copy has only in-frame clones and leaves some out. The sample contains 100,000 to 120,000 clones, just under 95% of which appear only once. These data are taken from a study of siplizumab effects on memory and regulatory T cells. Study results and caveats: Naive or memory phenotype was unassignable for roughly 75-96% of proliferating CD4+ or CD8+ clones.

The gene calls are TRBV30 and TRBJ2-3; TRBD2 matches at 12 bases. Source material: CD4+ T cells sorted from blood. The TCR sequence derives from a human donor in good health. CDR3 DNA: TGTGCCTGGACTCTAGCGGGAGGGGGAGATACGCAGTATTTT. Protein product: CAWTLAGGGDTQYF.